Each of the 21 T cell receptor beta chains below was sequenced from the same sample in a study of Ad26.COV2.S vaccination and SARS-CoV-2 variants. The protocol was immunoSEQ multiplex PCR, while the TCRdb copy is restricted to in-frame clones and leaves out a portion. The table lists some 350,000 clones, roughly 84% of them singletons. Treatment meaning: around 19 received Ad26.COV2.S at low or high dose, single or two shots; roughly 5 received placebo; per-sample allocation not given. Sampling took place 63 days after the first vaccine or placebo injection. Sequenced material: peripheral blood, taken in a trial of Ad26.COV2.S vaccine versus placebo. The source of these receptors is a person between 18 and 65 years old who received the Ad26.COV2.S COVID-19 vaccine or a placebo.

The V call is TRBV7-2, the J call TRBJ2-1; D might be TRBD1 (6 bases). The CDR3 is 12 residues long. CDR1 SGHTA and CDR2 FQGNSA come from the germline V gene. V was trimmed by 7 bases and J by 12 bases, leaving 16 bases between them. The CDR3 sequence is CASTQTGHGQFF. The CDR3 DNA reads TGTGCCAGCACCCAAACAGGGCACGGGCAGTTCTTC.

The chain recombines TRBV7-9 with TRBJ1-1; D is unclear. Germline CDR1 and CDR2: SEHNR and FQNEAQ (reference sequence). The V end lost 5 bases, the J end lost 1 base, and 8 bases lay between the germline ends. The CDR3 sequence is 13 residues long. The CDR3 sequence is CASSRRENTEAFF. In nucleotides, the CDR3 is TGTGCCAGCAGCCGAAGAGAGAACACTGAAGCTTTCTTT.

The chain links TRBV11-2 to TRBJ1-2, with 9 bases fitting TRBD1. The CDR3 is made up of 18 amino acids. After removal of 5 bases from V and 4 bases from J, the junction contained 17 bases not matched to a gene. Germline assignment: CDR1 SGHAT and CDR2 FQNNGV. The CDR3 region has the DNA TGTGCCAGCAGCAAAGCGGGCGGGACAGGGCCGTTGGTCTATGGCTACACCTTC. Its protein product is CASSKAGGTGPLVYGYTF.

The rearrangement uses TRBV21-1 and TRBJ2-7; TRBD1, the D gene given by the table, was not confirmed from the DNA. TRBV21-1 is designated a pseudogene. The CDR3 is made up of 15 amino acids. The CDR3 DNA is TGTGCCAGCAGCAAAGGGGGACAGGAACCCTACGAGCAGTACTTC. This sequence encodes CASSKGGQEPYEQYF.

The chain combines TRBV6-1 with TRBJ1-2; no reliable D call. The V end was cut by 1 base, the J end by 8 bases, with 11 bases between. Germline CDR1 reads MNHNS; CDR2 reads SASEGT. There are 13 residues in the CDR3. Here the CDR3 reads CASSEDALGGYTF. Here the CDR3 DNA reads TGTGCCAGCAGTGAAGACGCGTTAGGGGGCTACACCTTC.

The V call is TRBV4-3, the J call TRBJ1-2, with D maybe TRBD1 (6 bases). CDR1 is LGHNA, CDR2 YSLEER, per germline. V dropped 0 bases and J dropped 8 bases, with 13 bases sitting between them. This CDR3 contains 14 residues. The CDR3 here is CASSQEGASNGYTF. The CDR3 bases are TGCGCCAGCAGCCAAGAGGGGGCATCGAACGGCTACACCTTC.

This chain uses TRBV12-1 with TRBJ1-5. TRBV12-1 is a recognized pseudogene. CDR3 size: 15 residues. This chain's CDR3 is CASNVFGGGLGPQHF. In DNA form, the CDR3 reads TGTGCCAGCAATGTATTTGGAGGTGGTCTCGGGCCCCAGCATTTT.

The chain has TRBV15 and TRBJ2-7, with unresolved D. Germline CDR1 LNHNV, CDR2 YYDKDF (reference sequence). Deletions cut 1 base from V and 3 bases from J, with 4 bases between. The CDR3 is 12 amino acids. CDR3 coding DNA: TGTGCCACCAGCAGAGCCTTCTACGAGCAGTACTTC. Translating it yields CATSRAFYEQYF.

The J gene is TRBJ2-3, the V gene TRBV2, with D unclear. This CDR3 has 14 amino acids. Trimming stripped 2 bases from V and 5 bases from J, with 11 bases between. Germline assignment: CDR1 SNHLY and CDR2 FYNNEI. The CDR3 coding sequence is TGTGCCAGCAGTGAACTTACCAGAGAAGATACGCAGTATTTT. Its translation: CASSELTREDTQYF.

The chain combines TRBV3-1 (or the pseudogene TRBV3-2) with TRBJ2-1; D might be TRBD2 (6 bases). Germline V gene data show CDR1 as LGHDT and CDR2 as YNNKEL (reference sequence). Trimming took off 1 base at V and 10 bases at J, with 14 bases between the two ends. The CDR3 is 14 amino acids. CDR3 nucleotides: TGTGCCAGCAGCCAAGGGCCGGGGGTGACGGAGCAGTTCTTC. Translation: CASSQGPGVTEQFF.

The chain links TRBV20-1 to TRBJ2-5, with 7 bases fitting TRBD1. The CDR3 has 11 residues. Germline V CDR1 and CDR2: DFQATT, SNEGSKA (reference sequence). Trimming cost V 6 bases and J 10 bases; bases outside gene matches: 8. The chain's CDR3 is CSARQGTVQYF. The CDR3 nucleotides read TGCAGTGCAAGACAAGGGACAGTCCAGTACTTC.

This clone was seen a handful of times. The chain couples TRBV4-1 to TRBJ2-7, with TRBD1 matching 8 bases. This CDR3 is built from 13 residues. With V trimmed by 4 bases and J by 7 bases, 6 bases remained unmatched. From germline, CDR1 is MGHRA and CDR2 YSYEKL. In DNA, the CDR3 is TGCGCCAGCAGCCGCGGACAGGGATCTGAGCAGTACTTC. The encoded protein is CASSRGQGSEQYF.

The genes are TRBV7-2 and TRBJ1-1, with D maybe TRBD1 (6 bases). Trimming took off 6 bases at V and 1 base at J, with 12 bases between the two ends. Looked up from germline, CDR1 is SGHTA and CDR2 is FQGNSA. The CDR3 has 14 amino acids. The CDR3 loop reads CASSPTGTNTEAFF. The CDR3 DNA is TGTGCCAGCAGTCCGACAGGAACGAACACTGAAGCTTTCTTT.

CDR3 amino acids: CASSPQGLVSYEQYF. The CDR3 DNA sequence: TGTGCCAGCTCACCACAGGGCTTGGTCTCCTACGAGCAGTACTTC. The V gene is TRBV18, the J gene TRBJ2-7, with unresolved D. The length of the CDR3 is 15 residues. The germline V gene has CDR1 KGHSH and CDR2 LQKENI. V was trimmed by 1 base and J by 0 bases, leaving 10 bases between them.

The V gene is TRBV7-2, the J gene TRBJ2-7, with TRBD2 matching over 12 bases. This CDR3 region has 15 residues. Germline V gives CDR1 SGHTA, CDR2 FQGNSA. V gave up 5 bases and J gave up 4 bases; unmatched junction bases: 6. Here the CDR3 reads CASSGRLAGEYEQYF. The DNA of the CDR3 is TGTGCCAGCAGCGGCCGACTAGCGGGAGAGTACGAGCAGTACTTC.

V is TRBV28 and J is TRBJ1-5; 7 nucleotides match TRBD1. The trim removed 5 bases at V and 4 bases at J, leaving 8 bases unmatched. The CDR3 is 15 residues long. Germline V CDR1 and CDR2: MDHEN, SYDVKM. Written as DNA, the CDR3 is TGTGCCAGCAGTCACCGGGACAGACTAAATCAGCCCCAGCATTTT. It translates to CASSHRDRLNQPQHF. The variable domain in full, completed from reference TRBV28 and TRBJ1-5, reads DVKVTQSSRYLVKRTGEKVFLECVQDMDHENMFWYRQDPGLGLRLIYFSYDVKMKEKGDIPEGYSVSREKKERFSLILESASTNQTSMYLCASSHRDRLNQPQHFGDGTRLSIL.

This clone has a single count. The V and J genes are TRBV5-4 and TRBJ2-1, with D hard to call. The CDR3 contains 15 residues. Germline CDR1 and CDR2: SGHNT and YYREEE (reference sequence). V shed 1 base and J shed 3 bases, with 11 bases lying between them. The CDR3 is CASSLNVRVYNEQFF. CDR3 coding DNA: TGTGCCAGCAGCTTGAATGTTCGGGTCTACAATGAGCAGTTCTTC. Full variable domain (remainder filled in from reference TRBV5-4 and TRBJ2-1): ETGVTQSPTHLIKTRGQQVTLRCSSQSGHNTVSWYQQALGQGPQFIFQYYREEENGRGNFPPRFSGLQFPNYSSELNVNALELDDSALYLCASSLNVRVYNEQFFGPGTRLTVL.

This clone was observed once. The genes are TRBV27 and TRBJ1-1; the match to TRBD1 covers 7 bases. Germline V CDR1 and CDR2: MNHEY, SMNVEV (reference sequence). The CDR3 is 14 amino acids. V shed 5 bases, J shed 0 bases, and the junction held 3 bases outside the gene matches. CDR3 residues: CASSQDRLNTEAFF. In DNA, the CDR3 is TGTGCCAGCAGTCAGGACAGGTTGAACACTGAAGCTTTCTTT.

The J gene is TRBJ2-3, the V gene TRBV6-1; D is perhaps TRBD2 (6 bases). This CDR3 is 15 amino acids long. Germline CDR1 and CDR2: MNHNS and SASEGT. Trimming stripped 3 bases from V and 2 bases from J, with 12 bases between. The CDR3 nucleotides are TGTGCCAGCAGTGACACCGGAGGGAACACAGATACGCAGTATTTT. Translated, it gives CASSDTGGNTDTQYF.

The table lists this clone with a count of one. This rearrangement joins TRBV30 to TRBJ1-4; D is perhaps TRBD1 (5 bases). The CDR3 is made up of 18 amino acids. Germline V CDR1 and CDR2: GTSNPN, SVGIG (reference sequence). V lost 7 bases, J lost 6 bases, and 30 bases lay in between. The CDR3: CASPLGRSEGLKHEKLFF. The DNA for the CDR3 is TGTGCCTCCCCGTTGGGGCGTTCGGAGGGGCTTAAACATGAAAAACTGTTTTTT.

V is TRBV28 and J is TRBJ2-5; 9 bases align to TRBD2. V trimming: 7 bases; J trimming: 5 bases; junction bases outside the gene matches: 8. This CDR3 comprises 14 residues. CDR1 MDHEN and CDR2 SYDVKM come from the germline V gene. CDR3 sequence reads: CASKLAGEAETQYF. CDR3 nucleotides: TGTGCCAGCAAGTTAGCGGGAGAGGCGGAGACCCAGTACTTC.